Listed below are T cell receptor beta chains from one sample, sequenced in a study of OX40 agonist ivuxolimab in advanced cancers. TCRdb keeps only in-frame clones here, not all; method: immunoSEQ multiplex PCR. This table holds about 50,000 clones, around 90% found once. Specimen: CD4+ or CD8+ T cells sorted from blood, collected in a trial of the OX40 agonist ivuxolimab. The receptors here all came from an adult with an advanced solid tumor such as melanoma, head and neck, liver or kidney cancer. CDR3s include the opening cysteine and the closing phenylalanine or tryptophan. The D gene is left open where the match is weak. Clone size is not always given. Where it is, it says once, few, many or a class for expanded clones.

>-|TRBJ1-2|-|TRBV10-2
CASRGSGQANYGYTF
TGCGCCAGCAGGGGTTCGGGGCAAGCTAACTATGGCTACACCTTC
>-|TRBJ2-5|-|TRBV6-5
CASSYGRGEETQYF
TGTGCCAGCAGTTACGGGCGGGGTGAAGAGACCCAGTACTTC
>TRBD2|TRBJ2-1|-|TRBV9
CASSVASGGINEQFF
TGTGCCAGCAGCGTAGCTAGCGGGGGGATCAATGAGCAGTTCTTC
>-|TRBJ1-5|once|TRBV6-5
CASSYEWGTNQPQHF
TGTGCCAGCAGCTACGAATGGGGGACCAATCAGCCCCAGCATTTT
>-|TRBJ1-2|-|TRBV4-1
CASSQDAAGTPTPYGYTF
TGCGCCAGCAGCCAAGATGCCGCAGGGACCCCGACACCCTATGGCTACACCTTC
>-|TRBJ2-3|few|TRBV19
CASSKTPTDTQYF
TGTGCCAGTAGCAAAACCCCGACAGATACGCAGTATTTT
>-|TRBJ1-6|few|TRBV18
CASSKTWASPLHF
TGTGCCAGCTCGAAGACATGGGCCTCACCCCTCCACTTT
>-|TRBJ1-2|-|TRBV19
CASSRVGGYTF
TGTGCCAGTAGTCGAGTTGGTGGCTACACCTTC
>-|TRBJ2-3|-|TRBV5-1
CASSKGERPSTDTQYF
TGCGCCAGCAGCAAGGGGGAGCGGCCGAGCACAGATACGCAGTATTTT
>-|TRBJ1-2|-|TRBV5-6
CASSLGWGPSVGYTF
TGTGCCAGCAGCTTGGGTTGGGGACCAAGCGTTGGCTACACCTTC
>TRBD1|TRBJ2-1|-|TRBV13
CASSLDGQGASYNEQFF
TGTGCCAGCAGCTTAGATGGACAGGGGGCTTCCTACAATGAGCAGTTCTTC
>-|TRBJ1-1|-|TRBV6-1
CASRRPFSEAFF
TGTGCCAGCAGAAGACCATTCTCTGAAGCTTTCTTT
>-|TRBJ1-1|once|TRBV6-5
CATGRRGNTEAFF
TGTGCCACCGGGCGTCGGGGAAACACTGAAGCTTTCTTT
>TRBD1|TRBJ1-5|-|TRBV27
CATREGASNQPQHF
TGTGCCACCCGCGAGGGGGCAAGCAATCAGCCCCAGCATTTT
>-|TRBJ2-5|-|TRBV27
CASSFAGAKETQYF
TGTGCCAGCAGTTTCGCGGGGGCGAAAGAGACCCAGTACTTC
>-|TRBJ2-1|-|TRBV27
CASSLFLEPYNEQFF
TGTGCCAGCAGTTTATTCCTCGAACCCTACAATGAGCAGTTCTTC
>-|TRBJ2-1|-|TRBV14
CASSAETYNEQFF
TGTGCCAGCAGCGCTGAGACCTACAATGAGCAGTTCTTC
>-|TRBJ2-1|-|TRBV11-2
CASSSRYEQFF
TGTGCCAGCAGCTCGAGATATGAGCAGTTCTTC
>-|TRBJ1-2|-|TRBV6-1
CATYSPRDDGYTF
TGTGCCACCTATTCGCCCAGGGATGATGGCTACACCTTC
>TRBD1|TRBJ2-7|-|TRBV7-8
CASSAQTGLSYEQYF
TGTGCCAGCAGCGCGCAGACAGGGCTTTCCTACGAGCAGTACTTC
>-|TRBJ1-6|-|TRBV28
CASSFPNRDNSPLHF
TGTGCCAGCAGTTTCCCCAACAGGGACAATTCACCCCTCCACTTT
>-|TRBJ1-1|-|TRBV5-6
CASSGSKPGAFF
TGTGCCAGCAGCGGGAGCAAGCCGGGAGCTTTCTTT
>-|TRBJ1-5|-|TRBV6-1
CASSEAPENGFVQPQHF
TGTGCCAGCAGTGAAGCCCCGGAAAACGGATTCGTTCAGCCCCAGCATTTT
>-|TRBJ1-1|medium-sized|TRBV4-2
CASSQDLGKGNTEAFF
TGTGCCAGCAGCCAAGATCTAGGGAAGGGGAACACTGAAGCTTTCTTT
>-|TRBJ1-1|-|TRBV4-1
CASSQTGEAFF
TGCGCCAGCAGCCAAACCGGCGAAGCTTTCTTT
>TRBD2|TRBJ2-1|-|TRBV30
CAWSVFGGVGNEQFF
TGTGCCTGGAGTGTATTCGGGGGGGTTGGCAATGAGCAGTTCTTC
>-|TRBJ2-2|-|TRBV15
CATSRVGGSTNTGELFF
TGTGCCACCAGCAGAGTAGGAGGCAGTACGAACACCGGGGAGCTGTTTTTT
>-|TRBJ2-5|-|TRBV7-7
CASSDTGGETQYF
TGTGCTAGCAGCGACACAGGCGGGGAGACCCAGTACTTC
>TRBD1|TRBJ1-2|-|TRBV19
CASSRNSGGINYGYTF
TGTGCCAGTAGCCGTAACTCAGGGGGTATTAACTATGGCTACACCTTC
>TRBD1|TRBJ1-2|-|TRBV28
CASSSWTGGTGYTF
TGTGCCAGCAGTTCTTGGACAGGGGGCACTGGCTACACCTTC
>-|TRBJ2-7|-|TRBV21-1
CASSTTPGSTSYEQYF
TGTGCCAGCAGCACAACTCCGGGTTCTACTTCCTACGAGCAGTACTTC
>TRBD1|TRBJ1-4|-|TRBV27
CASSHGQGVGEKLFF
TGTGCCAGCAGTCACGGACAGGGGGTAGGCGAAAAACTGTTTTTT
>-|TRBJ1-1|-|TRBV21-1
CASSKGDTEAFF
TGTGCCAGCAGCAAAGGGGACACTGAAGCTTTCTTT
>TRBD1|TRBJ1-6|-|TRBV6-5
CASSSPGQGNSPLHF
TGTGCCAGCAGTTCCCCGGGACAGGGAAATTCACCCCTCCACTTT
>-|TRBJ2-5|-|TRBV11-2
CASSVTGRARETQYF
TGTGCCAGCAGCGTCACAGGGCGCGCTAGGGAGACCCAGTACTTC
>-|TRBJ1-1|-|TRBV7-9
CTTNTEAFF
TGTACGACGAACACTGAAGCTTTCTTT
>-|TRBJ1-2|-|TRBV7-6
CASSLSWPDAGLYGYTF
TGTGCCAGCAGCTTAAGCTGGCCAGATGCGGGCCTCTATGGCTACACCTTC
>-|TRBJ1-2|-|TRBV28
CASRLPAQDYGYTF
TGTGCCAGCAGATTGCCGGCTCAGGACTATGGCTACACCTTC
>TRBD1|TRBJ1-1|-|TRBV25-1
CASSQDRGLVEAFF
TGTGCCAGCAGCCAGGACAGGGGGCTGGTTGAAGCTTTCTTT